The present TCR beta chain was sequenced within a study of naive and memory T cell subsets (dated by TCRdb to about 2017). About the full investigation: The study applied an open-source, UMI-based TCR alpha and beta sequencing pipeline to sorted naive and memory peripheral blood T cell subsets. Complete agreement was observed between the functional CMV T cell responses and the IgG serology results. RNA was DNase-treated and reverse transcribed with TCR constant-region primers, mostly using SuperScript III. On the study overall, not on this receptor specifically: The repertoire findings for the naive and memory subsets could not be validated, as no ground truth was available. TCR abundance followed a power law with an exponent that was different for naive and memory subsets but consistent across the three individuals. RNA-based TCR counts may be influenced by expression changes linked to T cell activation and differentiation. In both CD4 and CD8 cells, a rise in Gini index and a fall in Shannon and inverse Simpson diversity were observed from naive through CM, EM and EMRA. A clonotype was defined as a single alpha or beta chain sequence rather than as a paired alpha/beta receptor. After error correction, only a single occurrence was seen for over 95% of naive TCR sequences, so much steeper abundance distributions were produced than in memory subsets.

With respect to this clonotype: The antigen this receptor binds is unknown. Base qualities are not provided; no much larger clone lies one nucleotide away.

TCR alpha and beta chain libraries were amplified separately from the second PCR step onward. The CMV status of each donor was determined by measuring IFNgamma production from CD4+ T cells after fresh PBMCs had been stimulated overnight with CMV viral lysate. Miltenyi beads were used first to positively select CD4 T cells, and CD8 T cells were then positively selected from the CD4-negative fraction. After staining for CD3, CD4, CD8, CD45RA, CD27 and a live/dead dye, cells were sorted on a BD Aria II into four subsets based on CD45RA and CD27. For sorting, CD45RA-CD27- cells were defined as effector memory cells, while CD45RA+CD27- cells were defined as EMRA cells. A few healthy volunteers provided blood, and the blood of each volunteer was split into CD4 and CD8 T cells and then into four differentiation subsets. Roughly 0.12 L of peripheral blood was taken from each donor, and PBMC were separated by density-gradient centrifugation on Ficoll-Paque PLUS. After sorting, cells were lysed in RLT buffer, RNA was extracted using a Qiagen RNeasy kit, and the extracted RNA was stored at -80 degrees C.

According to the germline V gene, CDR1 reads SGHRS and CDR2 reads YFSETQ. The CDR3 runs 15 amino acids, cysteine and phenylalanine included. Kept here is only the CDR3 DNA, which spans 45 bases and is read in frame from base 1. The junction shows trimming of 0 bases on V and 3 bases on J, and the gene matches do not reach 4 bases of it. The library was obtained by UMI-ligation and nested PCR. The beta constant-region primer was an equimolar mix of two oligonucleotides covering both TRBC1 and TRBC2. Four rounds of PCR were used to amplify ligated cDNA, with nested alpha and beta constant-region primers being used together with the SP2 primer. T4 RNA ligase 1 ligated a single-stranded oligonucleotide carrying the SP2 primer and a 12-nucleotide UMI to the cDNA 3' end. The ligation reaction was incubated at 16°C for about 18-24 hours. PCR2 was typically performed as a SYBR Green qPCR and was stopped at a predetermined threshold so that over-amplification was prevented. Every purification after the first one was done using Agencourt AMPure XP magnetic beads. Library quantification was done by Qubit, followed by a TapeStation check on which the main peak was expected at around 650 bp. Sequencing of the pooled libraries was done on an Illumina MiSeq using v2 2x251 paired-end kits, which typically yielded roughly 0.95-2.3 million reads per sample. Each sample library was pooled at approximately 3.6 nM, and about 5-7.5% PhiX was included to improve cluster recognition. The study's processing was this. V and J genes were assigned to Demultiplexor-processed FASTQ reads by Decombinator through tag matching, with a single base-pair mismatch being allowed. UMIs were used by Collapsinator to correct both sequencing errors and frequency errors arising from PCR heterogeneity. TCRs were translated and CDR3s were extracted from the conserved cysteine to the FGXG phenylalanine by CDR3Translator, with non-productive sequences being flagged. Gini, Shannon entropy and inverse Simpson indices were calculated on repertoires that had been subsampled to equal numbers of UMI-defined TCRs. Clonotype abundance distributions were fitted to a power law by maximum likelihood within the linear range. Similar UMI counts, unique TCR numbers and clonal distributions were obtained with the pipeline and with MIGEC on one naive CD8 sample. Repertoires were searched for several thousand CMV-associated CDR3 sequences compiled from VDJdb and a published dataset. TCRdb reworked the public reads: Q25 trimming with fastp, MiXCR clone assembly, productive beta chains retained. Entries are consolidated by CDR3 protein sequence, retaining the most common genes and DNA. V and J calls and clone size were set by TCRdb, not the authors. The sample contains under 35,000 distinct CDR3 sequences, around 18% of them found a single time. Jointly, the top ten make up less than 3.5% of the sample.

This receptor was taken from a human donor in good health. Sequencing was performed on effector memory CD4+ T cells from blood. The cell subset or site label on this specimen signifies: effector memory, CD45RA- CD27-. This chain is built from TRBV5-1 and TRBJ2-3; TRBD1 fits 7 bases in the junction. In nucleotide form, the sequence is TGCGCCAGCAGCTTGGACGGGACAGTGACAGATACGCAGTATTTT. This is translated as CASSLDGTVTDTQYF. The CDR3 plus the reference TRBV5-1 and TRBJ2-3 genes for the other parts give the full variable domain: KAGVTQTPRYLIKTRGQQVTLSCSPISGHRSVSWYQQTPGQGLQFLFEYFSETQRNKGNFPGRFSGRQFSNSRSEMNVSTLELGDSALYLCASSLDGTVTDTQYFGPGTRLTVL.